This paragraph covers one TCR beta chain sequence. Its matching antigen is unknown. This entry belongs to a study of vaccination effects on CD4 cells after COVID-19. The wider study: Samples came 142 and 148 days after COVID-19 diagnosis, before vaccination. General study points: By a late point after vaccination, infection- and vaccine-induced clones had shrunk markedly through clonal contraction.

Method: immunoSEQ multiplex PCR; TCRdb's copy keeps in-frame clones and lacks some. Seen here are some 25,000 clones, 70% to 80% observed once, and the top ten hold around 17%. Antigen-specific CD4+ T cells were expanded with viral peptide pools in the ViraFEST assay before sequencing. Following culture for ten to eleven days, CD4+ T cells were isolated. PCR confirmed that the person was infected with SARS-CoV-2 between March and December 2020. At days 3 and 7, half of the medium was exchanged for IL-2 medium. The CDR3 runs to 19 residues. The germline V and J ends were trimmed by 6 bases and 0 bases, with 24 bases remaining between them. The V gene's germline CDR1 is WNHNN and CDR2 SYGVQD (reference sequence).

Sequencing was performed on CD4+ T cells from PBMCs cultured with SARS-CoV-2 spike peptides, taken before COVID-19 vaccination. This receptor was taken from a human donor who had a prior SARS-CoV-2 infection. This chain uses TRBV10-1 with TRBJ1-5; the D gene is possibly TRBD1 (6 bases). The CDR3 is CASRRLAGEGPHSNQPQHF. For the CDR3, the DNA is TGCGCCAGCAGACGTTTAGCAGGGGAAGGTCCCCATAGCAATCAGCCCCAGCATTTT.